This is a list of T cell receptor beta chains from one sample in a study of T cell responses to AZD1222 COVID-19 vaccine. Produced via immunoSEQ multiplex PCR; TCRdb's table is partial and in-frame only. The repertoire holds some 99,000 clones, with 88% as singletons. The material sequenced was peripheral blood, taken 28 days after the second AZD1222 dose. All receptors come from an adult who received the AZD1222 COVID-19 vaccine. Both conserved end residues are part of each CDR3. The D gene is left open where the match is weak. A row's size may be missing; if present it is once, few, many or a size class.

V gene: TRBV27
D gene: NA
J gene: TRBJ1-2
clone size: NA
CDR3 protein: CASRGRQDGSYTF
CDR3 DNA: TGTGCCAGCAGGGGGCGACAGGACGGGAGCTACACCTTC

V gene: TRBV3-1/TRBV3-2
D gene: NA
J gene: TRBJ1-6
clone size: NA
CDR3 protein: CASSQVMDPYNSPLHF
CDR3 DNA: TGTGCCAGCAGCCAAGTCATGGACCCCTATAATTCACCCCTCCACTTT

V gene: TRBV6-1
D gene: NA
J gene: TRBJ2-6
clone size: few
CDR3 protein: CASSDMGSGANVLTF
CDR3 DNA: TGTGCCAGCAGTGATATGGGCTCTGGGGCCAACGTCCTGACTTTC

V gene: TRBV6-1
D gene: TRBD1
J gene: TRBJ1-2
clone size: NA
CDR3 protein: CASSEAKGAYGYTF
CDR3 DNA: TGTGCCAGCAGTGAAGCTAAGGGGGCCTATGGCTACACCTTC

V gene: TRBV19
D gene: TRBD1
J gene: TRBJ1-2
clone size: NA
CDR3 protein: CASSIDRDRDYGYTF
CDR3 DNA: TGTGCCAGTAGTATAGATCGCGACAGGGACTATGGCTACACCTTC

V gene: TRBV28
D gene: NA
J gene: TRBJ1-5
clone size: NA
CDR3 protein: CASTPGGYNQPQHF
CDR3 DNA: TGTGCCAGCACCCCCGGGGGGTACAATCAGCCCCAGCATTTT

V gene: TRBV5-1
D gene: NA
J gene: TRBJ2-2
clone size: once
CDR3 protein: CASSPDTSFPGELFF
CDR3 DNA: TGCGCCAGCAGCCCCGATACTAGTTTCCCCGGGGAGCTGTTTTTT

V gene: TRBV11-2
D gene: NA
J gene: TRBJ1-2
clone size: NA
CDR3 protein: CASSLEGGFGYTF
CDR3 DNA: TGTGCCAGCAGCTTAGAAGGGGGGTTTGGCTACACCTTC

V gene: TRBV4-2
D gene: NA
J gene: TRBJ2-1
clone size: NA
CDR3 protein: CASSQNERGLGNEQFF
CDR3 DNA: TGTGCCAGCAGCCAGAATGAACGGGGGCTGGGGAATGAGCAGTTCTTC

V gene: TRBV19
D gene: NA
J gene: TRBJ2-7
clone size: NA
CDR3 protein: CASSLAERPYEQYF
CDR3 DNA: TGTGCCAGTAGTCTGGCAGAGAGGCCCTACGAGCAGTACTTC

V gene: TRBV27
D gene: TRBD1
J gene: TRBJ2-3
clone size: NA
CDR3 protein: CASSFQRGLDTQYF
CDR3 DNA: TGTGCCAGCAGTTTTCAGAGGGGGCTTGATACGCAGTATTTT

V gene: TRBV4-1
D gene: NA
J gene: TRBJ2-1
clone size: NA
CDR3 protein: CASNRGGALSSYNEQFF
CDR3 DNA: TGCGCCAGCAACAGAGGCGGCGCCTTAAGCTCCTACAATGAGCAGTTCTTC

V gene: TRBV12-3/TRBV12-4
D gene: NA
J gene: TRBJ1-5
clone size: NA
CDR3 protein: CASSFLEGAQHF
CDR3 DNA: TGTGCCAGCAGTTTTTTAGAGGGAGCCCAGCATTTT

V gene: TRBV11-2
D gene: NA
J gene: TRBJ1-3
clone size: NA
CDR3 protein: CASSLYASPLSGNTIYF
CDR3 DNA: TGTGCCAGCAGCTTATACGCCTCCCCCTTGTCTGGAAACACCATATATTTT

V gene: TRBV11-2
D gene: TRBD1
J gene: TRBJ1-2
clone size: medium-sized
CDR3 protein: CASSPGQDYGYTF
CDR3 DNA: TGTGCCAGCAGCCCGGGACAGGACTATGGCTACACCTTC

V gene: TRBV10-1
D gene: TRBD2
J gene: TRBJ2-1
clone size: NA
CDR3 protein: CASSDLAGSSYNEQFF
CDR3 DNA: TGCGCCAGCAGTGACTTAGCGGGGAGCTCCTACAATGAGCAGTTCTTC

V gene: TRBV19
D gene: TRBD1
J gene: TRBJ1-5
clone size: NA
CDR3 protein: CASSIAGQGVQPQHF
CDR3 DNA: TGTGCCAGTAGTATAGCGGGACAGGGAGTTCAGCCCCAGCATTTT

V gene: TRBV20-1
D gene: TRBD1
J gene: TRBJ1-5
clone size: NA
CDR3 protein: CSASGTDISNQPQHF
CDR3 DNA: TGCAGTGCTAGTGGGACAGACATTAGCAATCAGCCCCAGCATTTT

V gene: TRBV5-1
D gene: TRBD1
J gene: TRBJ1-1
clone size: NA
CDR3 protein: CASSLETGANTEAFF
CDR3 DNA: TGCGCCAGCAGCTTGGAGACAGGGGCGAACACTGAAGCTTTCTTT

V gene: TRBV6-5
D gene: NA
J gene: TRBJ1-1
clone size: NA
CDR3 protein: CASSRQMNTEAFF
CDR3 DNA: TGTGCCAGCAGTAGACAGATGAACACTGAAGCTTTCTTT

V gene: TRBV6-5
D gene: TRBD2
J gene: TRBJ2-7
clone size: NA
CDR3 protein: CASSYGLAGVSYEQYF
CDR3 DNA: TGTGCCAGCAGTTACGGACTAGCGGGAGTATCCTACGAGCAGTACTTC

V gene: TRBV2
D gene: NA
J gene: TRBJ1-3
clone size: NA
CDR3 protein: CASSEALLADRDSGNTIYF
CDR3 DNA: TGTGCCAGCAGTGAAGCGCTTCTGGCAGACCGAGATTCTGGAAACACCATATATTTT

V gene: TRBV7-8
D gene: TRBD1
J gene: TRBJ2-7
clone size: once
CDR3 protein: CASSSLDRVSYEQYF
CDR3 DNA: TGTGCCAGCAGCTCGCTGGACAGGGTATCCTACGAGCAGTACTTC

V gene: TRBV5-1
D gene: TRBD1
J gene: TRBJ1-4
clone size: NA
CDR3 protein: CASSLGQGYTEKLFF
CDR3 DNA: TGCGCCAGCAGCTTAGGACAGGGATATACTGAAAAACTGTTTTTT

V gene: TRBV7-3
D gene: NA
J gene: TRBJ2-1
clone size: NA
CDR3 protein: CASSLQDSYNEQFF
CDR3 DNA: TGTGCCAGCAGTTTACAGGACTCCTACAATGAGCAGTTCTTC